This TCR beta chain derives from a study of Graves' ophthalmopathy and Graves' hyperthyroidism. Across the whole study: Peripheral blood was collected at initial diagnosis, before any treatment. Study results and caveats: Blood also harbored most expanded thyroid clonotypes above 0.001 frequency.

Investigators amplified TCR beta CDR3 regions from RNA transcripts. First-round RT-PCR with HTBI primers preceded a second-round multiplex PCR. From the multiplex PCR reads, TCRdb called clonotypes with MiXCR, one entry per CDR3 protein. The sample includes about 740,000 distinct CDR3 sequences, approximately 40% seen only once; the top ten take approximately 46%. CDR1 and CDR2 (germline): MNHEY, SVGAGI. The CDR3 sequence is 16 residues long. V was shortened by 6 bases and J by 0 bases, with 17 bases between the two germline ends. Each donor who had ophthalmopathy showed moderate-to-severe activity, a CAS of ≥3, a NOSPECS of ≥4, and a duration under 3 months. Diagnoses were established from clinical symptoms, serum thyroxine, TRAb, thyroid ultrasound and orbital computed tomography. This clonotype was seen a handful of times. The antigen is undetermined.

What was sequenced was peripheral blood. The source is an adult man with Graves' ophthalmopathy. This chain uses TRBV6-5 with TRBJ1-2, with D perhaps matching TRBD1 (6 bases). CDR3 nucleotide sequence: TGTGCCAGCAGACTCAGGGCGGGGGCCCCTAACTATGGCTACACCTTC. Translated: CASRLRAGAPNYGYTF.